The rows below give T cell receptor beta chains drawn from one sample of a study of blood T cell repertoires in COVID-19. Measured with immunoSEQ multiplex PCR; TCRdb has only the in-frame clones, and not every one. Among some 58,000 clones, 87% were seen once, and the ten largest hold 7.8%. What was sequenced was peripheral blood. The receptors stem from a man aged 45-65 years with active COVID-19. Each CDR3 is given with its conserved first and last residue. The D gene is left open where the match is weak. For some rows the clone size is stated as once, few or many, or as a class when expanded; others skip it.

J gene: TRBJ2-4; D gene: NA; V gene: TRBV14; clone size: NA; CDR3 DNA: TGTGCCAGCAGCCAAGATCGGTCAGGGCTTCAGTACTTC; CDR3 protein: CASSQDRSGLQYF
J gene: TRBJ1-2; D gene: NA; V gene: TRBV19; clone size: once; CDR3 DNA: TGTGCCAGTAGGGAGCTGCGGGGCTACACCTTC; CDR3 protein: CASRELRGYTF
J gene: TRBJ1-6; D gene: NA; V gene: TRBV28; clone size: NA; CDR3 DNA: TGTGCCAGCAGTTCCTCGAAAAGGGGAATCTATAATTCACCCCTCCACTTT; CDR3 protein: CASSSSKRGIYNSPLHF
J gene: TRBJ2-7; D gene: NA; V gene: TRBV7-2; clone size: NA; CDR3 DNA: TGTGCCAGCAGCTTAGCGTTAACCGGTGAGCAGTACTTC; CDR3 protein: CASSLALTGEQYF
J gene: TRBJ2-7; D gene: NA; V gene: TRBV5-4; clone size: NA; CDR3 DNA: TGTGCCAGCAGCTCTAGAATGAGCGGACCCTACGAGCAGTACTTC; CDR3 protein: CASSSRMSGPYEQYF
J gene: TRBJ1-2; D gene: TRBD1; V gene: TRBV27; clone size: NA; CDR3 DNA: TGTGCCAGCAGCCGGACAGGACCGAAGGATAGCTACACCTTC; CDR3 protein: CASSRTGPKDSYTF
J gene: TRBJ2-7; D gene: NA; V gene: TRBV5-5; clone size: NA; CDR3 DNA: TGTGCCAGCAGCCCCGAGTGGGAGTTTAGCGAGCAGTACTTC; CDR3 protein: CASSPEWEFSEQYF
J gene: TRBJ2-6; D gene: TRBD1; V gene: TRBV7-2; clone size: NA; CDR3 DNA: TGTGCCAGCAGCACCACCGGGACAGGTTCTTCTGGGGCCAACGTCCTGACTTTC; CDR3 protein: CASSTTGTGSSGANVLTF
J gene: TRBJ1-5; D gene: NA; V gene: TRBV28; clone size: NA; CDR3 DNA: TGTGCCAGCAGTCAGGGAAACGGTCAGCCCCAGCATTTT; CDR3 protein: CASSQGNGQPQHF
J gene: TRBJ1-2; D gene: TRBD1; V gene: TRBV29-1; clone size: once; CDR3 DNA: TGCAGCGTCAGGGACAGGCACGGAGGCTACACCTTC; CDR3 protein: CSVRDRHGGYTF
J gene: TRBJ2-7; D gene: NA; V gene: TRBV27; clone size: NA; CDR3 DNA: TGTGCCAGCAGTGAGGCCGGGACTCCTGACGAGCAGTACTTC; CDR3 protein: CASSEAGTPDEQYF
J gene: TRBJ2-1; D gene: TRBD2; V gene: TRBV14; clone size: few; CDR3 DNA: TGTGCCAGCAGCCAAGTAGCGGGAGCCGTTAACAATGAGCAGTTCTTC; CDR3 protein: CASSQVAGAVNNEQFF
J gene: TRBJ2-7; D gene: NA; V gene: TRBV28; clone size: NA; CDR3 DNA: TGTGCCAGCATCTCTCCGGGACTCCACTACGAGCAGTACTTC; CDR3 protein: CASISPGLHYEQYF
J gene: TRBJ1-2; D gene: TRBD1; V gene: TRBV28; clone size: medium-sized; CDR3 DNA: TGTGCCAGCGAGTCCCCGGGACAGGGACCGAACGGCTACACCTTC; CDR3 protein: CASESPGQGPNGYTF
J gene: TRBJ2-4; D gene: NA; V gene: TRBV4-1; clone size: NA; CDR3 DNA: TGCGCCAGCAGCCAAGGGGGGACATCCAAAAACATTCAGTACTTC; CDR3 protein: CASSQGGTSKNIQYF
J gene: TRBJ1-1; D gene: TRBD1; V gene: TRBV6-2/TRBV6-3; clone size: NA; CDR3 DNA: TGTGCCAGCAGTTACCGGGGACAGGGGGCGCGGGACACTGAAGCTTTCTTT; CDR3 protein: CASSYRGQGARDTEAFF
J gene: TRBJ2-2; D gene: NA; V gene: TRBV9; clone size: NA; CDR3 DNA: TGTGCCAGCAGCATAGGAATGGGGGGAGGAACCGGGGAGCTGTTTTTT; CDR3 protein: CASSIGMGGGTGELFF
J gene: TRBJ2-6; D gene: TRBD1; V gene: TRBV14; clone size: NA; CDR3 DNA: TGTGCCAGCAGCCATGTACAGGGGGCCCTAAGCTCTGGGGCCAACGTCCTGACTTTC; CDR3 protein: CASSHVQGALSSGANVLTF
J gene: TRBJ2-5; D gene: NA; V gene: TRBV5-1; clone size: NA; CDR3 DNA: TGCGCCAGCGCTCGGGGGTACCAAGAGACCCAGTACTTC; CDR3 protein: CASARGYQETQYF
J gene: TRBJ1-2; D gene: NA; V gene: TRBV27; clone size: NA; CDR3 DNA: TGTGCCACTTGCTCCAGGGGAAACTATGGCTACACCTTC; CDR3 protein: CATCSRGNYGYTF
J gene: TRBJ1-3; D gene: NA; V gene: TRBV10-3; clone size: NA; CDR3 DNA: TGTGCCATCAGTGAGTCGCCAGGGGCTGGAAACACCATATATTTT; CDR3 protein: CAISESPGAGNTIYF
J gene: TRBJ2-3; D gene: NA; V gene: TRBV6-4; clone size: few; CDR3 DNA: TGTGCCAGCAGTAGCGGGAGCACAGATACGCAGTATTTT; CDR3 protein: CASSSGSTDTQYF
J gene: TRBJ1-1; D gene: NA; V gene: TRBV19; clone size: NA; CDR3 DNA: TGTGCCAGTAGTATAAAGGTAGCGAACACTGAAGCTTTCTTT; CDR3 protein: CASSIKVANTEAFF
J gene: TRBJ1-4; D gene: NA; V gene: TRBV5-1; clone size: NA; CDR3 DNA: TGCGCCAGCAGCTTGGACAGGCAGGAAAAACTGTTTTTT; CDR3 protein: CASSLDRQEKLFF
J gene: TRBJ2-7; D gene: NA; V gene: TRBV9; clone size: NA; CDR3 DNA: TGTGCCAGCAGGGCGTCCGGGAGATCCGAGCAGTACTTC; CDR3 protein: CASRASGRSEQYF
J gene: TRBJ2-5; D gene: NA; V gene: TRBV11-2; clone size: NA; CDR3 DNA: TGTGCCAGCAGCCTTTCACTTGAGACCCAGTACTTC; CDR3 protein: CASSLSLETQYF